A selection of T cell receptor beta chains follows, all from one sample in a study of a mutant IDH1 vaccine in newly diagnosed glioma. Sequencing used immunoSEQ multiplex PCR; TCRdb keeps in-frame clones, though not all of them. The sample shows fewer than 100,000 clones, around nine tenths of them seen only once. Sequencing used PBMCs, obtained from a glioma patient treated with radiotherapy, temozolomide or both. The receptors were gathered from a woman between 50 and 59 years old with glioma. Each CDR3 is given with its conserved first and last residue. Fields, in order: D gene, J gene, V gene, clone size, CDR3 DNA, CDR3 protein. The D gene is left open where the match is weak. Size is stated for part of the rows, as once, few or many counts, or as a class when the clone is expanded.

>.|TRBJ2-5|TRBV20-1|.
TGCAGTGCGCCTCGGGGCGAGACCCAGTACTTC
CSAPRGETQYF
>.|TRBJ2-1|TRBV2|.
TGTGCCAGAAAAGAGAATGAGCAGTTCTTC
CARKENEQFF
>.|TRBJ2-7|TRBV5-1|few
TGCGCCAGCAGCTTAACCCCTGGGGGCGAGCAGTACTTC
CASSLTPGGEQYF
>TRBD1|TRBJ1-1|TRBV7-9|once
TGTGCCAGCAGCCGCGGACAGGGGGCAAGGGAAACTGAAGCTTTCTTT
CASSRGQGARETEAFF
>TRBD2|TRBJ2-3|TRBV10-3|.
TGTGCCATTCGGACTAGAGGCGTGGGTACGCAGTATTTT
CAIRTRGVGTQYF
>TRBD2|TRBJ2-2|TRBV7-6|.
TGTGCCAGCAGCTGGTCGGCGGGAGGTTACACCGGGGAGCTGTTTTTT
CASSWSAGGYTGELFF
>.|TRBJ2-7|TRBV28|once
TGTGCCAGCAGTAAGACAGCCTACGAGCAGTACTTC
CASSKTAYEQYF
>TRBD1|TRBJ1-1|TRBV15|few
TGTGCCACCACCCGGGACAGGATGAACACTGAAGCTTTCTTT
CATTRDRMNTEAFF
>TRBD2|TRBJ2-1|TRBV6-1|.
TGTGCCAGCAGTCTAGCGGGGGGCTACAATGAGCAGTTCTTC
CASSLAGGYNEQFF
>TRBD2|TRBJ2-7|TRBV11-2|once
TGTGCCAGCAGCTCCCTGACTAGCGGGAGTATCCACGAGCAGTACTTC
CASSSLTSGSIHEQYF
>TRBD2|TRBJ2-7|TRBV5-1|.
TGCGCCAGCAGCTTCTGGGTAGCGGGAGGGCACGAGCAGTACTTC
CASSFWVAGGHEQYF
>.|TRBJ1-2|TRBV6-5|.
TGTGCCAGCAGTTATGATGGTCATTCTAACTATGGCTACACCTTC
CASSYDGHSNYGYTF
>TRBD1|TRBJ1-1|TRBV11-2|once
TGTGCCAGCAGCTTTTCCGCGGGGACAGGGCGGACTGAAGCTTTCTTT
CASSFSAGTGRTEAFF
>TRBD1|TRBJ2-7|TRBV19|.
TGTGCCAGTAGTCTCTGGAAGGGCAGGGGGCTGTACGAGCAGTACTTC
CASSLWKGRGLYEQYF
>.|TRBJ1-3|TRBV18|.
TGTGCCAGCTCAAGTGGGACCGCTAGAGGAAACACCATATATTTT
CASSSGTARGNTIYF
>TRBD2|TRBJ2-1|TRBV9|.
TGTGCCAGCAGCCGCGGGACTAGCGATTACAATGAGCAGTTCTTC
CASSRGTSDYNEQFF
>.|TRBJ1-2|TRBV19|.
TGTGCCAGTAGTACCCGATCCGACGGGTATGGCTACACCTTC
CASSTRSDGYGYTF
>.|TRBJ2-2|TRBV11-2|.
TGTGCCAGCAGCTTAGATCCAAGCTCCGGGGAGCTGTTTTTT
CASSLDPSSGELFF
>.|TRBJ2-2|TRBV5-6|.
TGTGCCAGCAGCTACTCTCGCGAACTGTTTTTT
CASSYSRELFF
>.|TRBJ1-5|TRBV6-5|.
TGTGCCAGCACCCCAACTGAGATCAATCAGCCCCAGCATTTT
CASTPTEINQPQHF
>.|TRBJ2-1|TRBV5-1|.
TGCGCCAGCGCCCTGGACTCCGGCTCCTACAATGAGCAGTTCTTC
CASALDSGSYNEQFF
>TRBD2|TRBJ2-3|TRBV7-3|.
TGTGCCAGCAGCTTAGGCGGGAGGGCAGATACGCAGTATTTT
CASSLGGRADTQYF
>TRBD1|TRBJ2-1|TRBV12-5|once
TGTGCTAGTGGTTTGGGCAGGGGGCTCCCTCAGTTCTTC
CASGLGRGLPQFF
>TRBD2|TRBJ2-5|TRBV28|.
TGTGCCAGCAGGAGGACTAGCGGGAGGCACCCGCAAGAGACCCAGTACTTC
CASRRTSGRHPQETQYF
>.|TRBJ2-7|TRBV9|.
TGTGCCAGCGGTCCCGACAGCACCTACGAGCAGTACTTC
CASGPDSTYEQYF
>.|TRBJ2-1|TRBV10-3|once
TGTGCCATCGAAGGATATGGGGGAGAGCAGTTCTTC
CAIEGYGGEQFF
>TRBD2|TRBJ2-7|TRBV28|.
TGTGCCACCCATCGGACTAGCGGGAGGGGGGCCTACGAGCAGTACTTC
CATHRTSGRGAYEQYF
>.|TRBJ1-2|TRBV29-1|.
TGCAGCGTTGACCTCATTGGACAAAACTATGGCTACACCTTC
CSVDLIGQNYGYTF
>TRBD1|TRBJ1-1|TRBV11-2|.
TGTGCCAGCACCCCGACAGGGATAGAAGCTTTCTTT
CASTPTGIEAFF
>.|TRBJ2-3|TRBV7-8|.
TGTGCCAGCAGCTTAGTGTATAGGACTAGCACAGATACGCAGTATTTT
CASSLVYRTSTDTQYF
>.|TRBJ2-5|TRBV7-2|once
TGTGCCAGCAGACCGGGACTCCTGTTGGAGACCCAGTACTTC
CASRPGLLLETQYF
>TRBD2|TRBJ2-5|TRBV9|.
TGTGCCAGCAGCGTAGGGGGGGGATTGTGGGAGACCCAGTACTTC
CASSVGGGLWETQYF
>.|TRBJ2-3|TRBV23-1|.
TGCGCCAGCAGTCAATCTCAGGGTTGCCCAGATACGCAGTATTTT
CASSQSQGCPDTQYF
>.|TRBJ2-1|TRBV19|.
TGTGCCAGTAGTTGGCTGCCAGAGAACAATGAGCAGTTCTTC
CASSWLPENNEQFF
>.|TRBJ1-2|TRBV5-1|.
TGCGCCAGCAGAGAAGGTGGGCCGGCCTATGGCTACACCTTC
CASREGGPAYGYTF
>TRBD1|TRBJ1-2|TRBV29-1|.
TGCAGCGTGGATACCCTACAGGGGCCGTATGGCTACACCTTC
CSVDTLQGPYGYTF
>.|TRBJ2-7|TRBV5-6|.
TGTGCCAGCGGCGCTGGGTCCGCCTACGAGCAGTACTTC
CASGAGSAYEQYF
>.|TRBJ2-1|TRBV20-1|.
TGCAGTGCTAGGTACAATGAGCAGTTCTTC
CSARYNEQFF
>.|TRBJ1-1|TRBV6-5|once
TGTGCCAGCAGTTCAAGTCTGGCTGAAGCTTTCTTT
CASSSSLAEAFF
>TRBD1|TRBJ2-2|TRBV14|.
TGTGCCAGCAGCCCCCGACAGGGGGCAGACACCGGGGAGCTGTTTTTT
CASSPRQGADTGELFF
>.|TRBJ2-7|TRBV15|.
TGTGCCACCAGCAGCGGGAGACTCGAGCAGTACTTC
CATSSGRLEQYF
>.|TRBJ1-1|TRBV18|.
TGTGCCAGCTCACCGGGTTTAAAGGGCATCAACACTGAAGCTTTCTTT
CASSPGLKGINTEAFF
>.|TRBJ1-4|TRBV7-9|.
TGTGCCAGCAGCTCCCCCTCTAGAGAAAAACTGTTTTTT
CASSSPSREKLFF
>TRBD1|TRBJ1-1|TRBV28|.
TGTGCCAGCAGCCTGACAGGGGTGACTGAAGCTTTCTTT
CASSLTGVTEAFF
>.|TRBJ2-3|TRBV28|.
TGTGCCAGCAGTTCCCTGGGGGAGCGAACAGATACGCAGTATTTT
CASSSLGERTDTQYF
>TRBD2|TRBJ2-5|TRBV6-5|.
TGTGCCAGCAGTTACGGTAGCGGGAGCGGAGAGACCCAGTACTTC
CASSYGSGSGETQYF